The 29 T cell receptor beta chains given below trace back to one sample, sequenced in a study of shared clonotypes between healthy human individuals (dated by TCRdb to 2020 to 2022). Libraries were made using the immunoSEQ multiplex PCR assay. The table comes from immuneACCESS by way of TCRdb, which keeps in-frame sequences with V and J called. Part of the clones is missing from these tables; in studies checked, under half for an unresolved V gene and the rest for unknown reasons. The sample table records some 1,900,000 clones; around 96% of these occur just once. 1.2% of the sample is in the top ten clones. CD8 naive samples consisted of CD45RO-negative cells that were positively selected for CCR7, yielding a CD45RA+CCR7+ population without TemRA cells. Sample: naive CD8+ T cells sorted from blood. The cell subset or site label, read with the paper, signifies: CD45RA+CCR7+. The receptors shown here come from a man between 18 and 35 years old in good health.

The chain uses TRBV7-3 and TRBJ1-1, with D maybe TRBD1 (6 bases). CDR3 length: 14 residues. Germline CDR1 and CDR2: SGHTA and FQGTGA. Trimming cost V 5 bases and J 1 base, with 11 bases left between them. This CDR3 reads CASSLGQPNTEAFF. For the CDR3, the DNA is TGTGCCAGCAGCCTGGGACAACCGAACACTGAAGCTTTCTTT.

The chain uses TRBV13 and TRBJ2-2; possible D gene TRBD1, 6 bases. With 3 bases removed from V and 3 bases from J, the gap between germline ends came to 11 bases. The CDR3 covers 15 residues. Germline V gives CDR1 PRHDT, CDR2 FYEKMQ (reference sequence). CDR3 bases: TGTGCCAGCAGCTTCGGACAGACCTACACCGGGGAGCTGTTTTTT. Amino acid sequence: CASSFGQTYTGELFF.

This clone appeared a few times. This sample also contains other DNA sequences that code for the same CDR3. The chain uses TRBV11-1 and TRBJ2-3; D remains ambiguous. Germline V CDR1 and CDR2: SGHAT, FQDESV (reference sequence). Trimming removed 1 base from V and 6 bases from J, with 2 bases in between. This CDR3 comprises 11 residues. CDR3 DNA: TGTGCCAGCAGCTTAGGGGATACGCAGTATTTT. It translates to CASSLGDTQYF.

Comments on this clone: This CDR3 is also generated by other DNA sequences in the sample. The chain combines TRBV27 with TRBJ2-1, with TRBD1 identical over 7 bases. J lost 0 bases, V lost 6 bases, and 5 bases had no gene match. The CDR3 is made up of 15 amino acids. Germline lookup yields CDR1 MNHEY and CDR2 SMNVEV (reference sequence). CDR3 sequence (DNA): TGTGCCAGCAGCTTGGACAGGAGCTCCTACAATGAGCAGTTCTTC. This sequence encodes CASSLDRSSYNEQFF.

The chain's CDR3 is CASSLTDSGYNEQFF. The CDR3 DNA reads TGTGCCAGCAGCTTGACGGATAGCGGATACAATGAGCAGTTCTTC. The rearrangement links TRBV7-6 to TRBJ2-1, with D perhaps TRBD2 (6 bases). Trimming took 3 bases from V and 4 from J, leaving 13 bases between them. The CDR3 contains 15 residues. The germline gives CDR1 SGHVS, CDR2 FNYEAQ.

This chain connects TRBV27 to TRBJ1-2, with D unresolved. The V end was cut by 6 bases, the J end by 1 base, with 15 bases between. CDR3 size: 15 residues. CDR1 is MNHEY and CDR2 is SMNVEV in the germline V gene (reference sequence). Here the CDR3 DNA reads TGTGCCAGCAGCCCCCAACAGTTCCATAACTATGGCTACACCTTC. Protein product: CASSPQQFHNYGYTF.

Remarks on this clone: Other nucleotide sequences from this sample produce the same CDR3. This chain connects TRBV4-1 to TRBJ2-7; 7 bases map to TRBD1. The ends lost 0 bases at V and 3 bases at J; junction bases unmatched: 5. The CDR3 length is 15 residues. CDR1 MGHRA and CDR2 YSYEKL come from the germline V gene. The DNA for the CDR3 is TGCGCCAGCAGCCAAGAACCGACAGGGAACTACGAGCAGTACTTC. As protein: CASSQEPTGNYEQYF.

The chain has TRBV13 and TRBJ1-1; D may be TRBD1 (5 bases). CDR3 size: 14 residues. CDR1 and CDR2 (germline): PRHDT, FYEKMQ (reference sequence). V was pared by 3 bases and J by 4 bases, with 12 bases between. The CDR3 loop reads CASSLEGYGTEAFF. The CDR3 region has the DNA TGTGCCAGCAGCTTGGAGGGGTACGGCACTGAAGCTTTCTTT.

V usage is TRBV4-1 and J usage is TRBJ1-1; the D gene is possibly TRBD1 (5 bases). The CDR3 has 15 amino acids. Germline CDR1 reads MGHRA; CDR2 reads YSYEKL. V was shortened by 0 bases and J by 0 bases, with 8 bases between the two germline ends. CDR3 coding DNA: TGCGCCAGCAGCCAAGATCAGACAGTGAACACTGAAGCTTTCTTT. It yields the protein CASSQDQTVNTEAFF.

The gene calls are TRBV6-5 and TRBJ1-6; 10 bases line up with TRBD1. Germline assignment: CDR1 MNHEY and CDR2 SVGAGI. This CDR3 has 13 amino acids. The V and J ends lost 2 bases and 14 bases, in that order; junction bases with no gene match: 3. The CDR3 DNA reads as TGTGCCAGCAGTTACGACAGGGGGCAATCCCTCCACTTT. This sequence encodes CASSYDRGQSLHF.

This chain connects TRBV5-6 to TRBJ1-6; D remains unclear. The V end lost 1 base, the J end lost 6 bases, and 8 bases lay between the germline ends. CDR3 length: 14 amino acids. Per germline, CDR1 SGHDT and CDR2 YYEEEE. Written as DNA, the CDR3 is TGTGCCAGCAGCTTGTCATGGGGTAATTCACCCCTCCACTTT. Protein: CASSLSWGNSPLHF.

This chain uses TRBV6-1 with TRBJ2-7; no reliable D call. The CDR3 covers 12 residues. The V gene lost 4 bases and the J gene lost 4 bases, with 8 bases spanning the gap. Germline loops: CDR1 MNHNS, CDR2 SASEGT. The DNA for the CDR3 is TGTGCCAGCAGTGGGTTCTATTACGAGCAGTACTTC. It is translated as CASSGFYYEQYF.

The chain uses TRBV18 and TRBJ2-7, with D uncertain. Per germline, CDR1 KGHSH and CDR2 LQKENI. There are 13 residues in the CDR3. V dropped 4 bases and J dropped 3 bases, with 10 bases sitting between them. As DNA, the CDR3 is TGTGCCAGCTCACTTACGGACGGCTACGAGCAGTACTTC. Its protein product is CASSLTDGYEQYF. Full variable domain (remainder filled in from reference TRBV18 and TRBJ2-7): NAGVMQNPRHLVRRRGQEARLRCSPMKGHSHVYWYRQLPEEGLKFMVYLQKENIIDESGMPKERFSAEFPKEGPSILRIQQVVRGDSAAYFCASSLTDGYEQYFGPGTRLTVT.

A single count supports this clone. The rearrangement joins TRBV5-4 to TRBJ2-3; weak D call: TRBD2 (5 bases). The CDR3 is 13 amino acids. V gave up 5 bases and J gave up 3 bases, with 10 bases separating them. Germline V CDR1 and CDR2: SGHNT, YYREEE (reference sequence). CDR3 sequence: CASRSGGTDTQYF. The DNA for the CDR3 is TGTGCCAGCAGATCCGGCGGGACAGATACGCAGTATTTT. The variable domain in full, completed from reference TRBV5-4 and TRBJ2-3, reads ETGVTQSPTHLIKTRGQQVTLRCSSQSGHNTVSWYQQALGQGPQFIFQYYREEENGRGNFPPRFSGLQFPNYSSELNVNALELDDSALYLCASRSGGTDTQYFGPGTRLTVL.

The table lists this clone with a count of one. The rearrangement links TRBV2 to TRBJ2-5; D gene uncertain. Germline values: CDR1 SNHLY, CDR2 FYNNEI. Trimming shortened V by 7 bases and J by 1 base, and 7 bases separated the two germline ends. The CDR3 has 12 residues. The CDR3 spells CASNRFQETQYF. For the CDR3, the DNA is TGTGCCAGCAACCGGTTCCAAGAGACCCAGTACTTC.

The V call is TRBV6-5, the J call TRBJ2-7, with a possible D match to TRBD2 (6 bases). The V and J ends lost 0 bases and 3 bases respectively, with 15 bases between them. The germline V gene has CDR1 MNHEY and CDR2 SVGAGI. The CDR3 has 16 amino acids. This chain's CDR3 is CASSYSGGIRYYEQYF. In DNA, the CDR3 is TGTGCCAGCAGTTACTCCGGGGGAATTCGGTACTACGAGCAGTACTTC.

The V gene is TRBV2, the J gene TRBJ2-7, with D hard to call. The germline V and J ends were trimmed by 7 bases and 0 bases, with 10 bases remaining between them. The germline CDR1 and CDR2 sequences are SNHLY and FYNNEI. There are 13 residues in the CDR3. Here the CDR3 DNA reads TGTGCCAGCATCCAGGAAAACTCCTACGAGCAGTACTTC. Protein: CASIQENSYEQYF.

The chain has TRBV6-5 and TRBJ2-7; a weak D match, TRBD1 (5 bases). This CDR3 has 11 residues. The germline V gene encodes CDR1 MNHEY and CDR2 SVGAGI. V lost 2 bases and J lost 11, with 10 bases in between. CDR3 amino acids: CASSYGAWEYF. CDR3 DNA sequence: TGTGCCAGCAGTTACGGGGCCTGGGAGTACTTC.

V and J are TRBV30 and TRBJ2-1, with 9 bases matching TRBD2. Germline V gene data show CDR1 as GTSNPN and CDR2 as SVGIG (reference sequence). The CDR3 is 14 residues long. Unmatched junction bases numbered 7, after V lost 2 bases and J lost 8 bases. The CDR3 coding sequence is TGTGCCTGGAGTCATAGCGGGAGTGGCGATGAGCAGTTCTTC. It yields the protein CAWSHSGSGDEQFF.

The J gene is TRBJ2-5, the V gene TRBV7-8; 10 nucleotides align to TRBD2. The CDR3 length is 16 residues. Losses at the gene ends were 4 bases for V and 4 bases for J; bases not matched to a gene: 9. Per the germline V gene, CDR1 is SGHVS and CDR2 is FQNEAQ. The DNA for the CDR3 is TGTGCCAGCAGCTCTCAAGCGGGAGGGCCGGGAGAGACCCAGTACTTC. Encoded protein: CASSSQAGGPGETQYF.

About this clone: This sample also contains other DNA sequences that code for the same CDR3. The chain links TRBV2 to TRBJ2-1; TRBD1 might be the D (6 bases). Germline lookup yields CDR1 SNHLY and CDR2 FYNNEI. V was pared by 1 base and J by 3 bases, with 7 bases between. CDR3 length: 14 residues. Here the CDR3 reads CASSEGTVYNEQFF. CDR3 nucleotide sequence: TGTGCCAGCAGTGAAGGGACAGTCTACAATGAGCAGTTCTTC.

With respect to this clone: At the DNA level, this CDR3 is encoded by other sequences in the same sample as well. CDR3 residues: CASSLTGNSYEQYF. The DNA of the CDR3 is TGTGCCAGCAGTCTTACAGGTAACTCCTACGAGCAGTACTTC. The chain has TRBV27 and TRBJ2-7; tentatively, D is TRBD1 (5 bases). V was cut by 5 bases and J by 0 bases, with 11 bases left in between. The CDR3 totals 14 residues. CDR1 is MNHEY and CDR2 is SMNVEV in the germline V gene (reference sequence).

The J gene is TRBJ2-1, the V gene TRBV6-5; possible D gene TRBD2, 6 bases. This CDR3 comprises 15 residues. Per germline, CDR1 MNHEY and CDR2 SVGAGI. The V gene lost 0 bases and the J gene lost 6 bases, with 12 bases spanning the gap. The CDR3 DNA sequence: TGTGCCAGCAGTTACTCTCAGGAGGGAGGCAATGAGCAGTTCTTC. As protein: CASSYSQEGGNEQFF.

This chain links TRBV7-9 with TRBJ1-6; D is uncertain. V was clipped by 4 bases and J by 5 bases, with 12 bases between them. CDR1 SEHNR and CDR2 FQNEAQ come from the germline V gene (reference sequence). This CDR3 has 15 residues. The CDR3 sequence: CASSSSAGDNSPLHF. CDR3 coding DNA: TGTGCCAGCAGCTCCAGTGCGGGTGATAATTCACCCCTCCACTTT.

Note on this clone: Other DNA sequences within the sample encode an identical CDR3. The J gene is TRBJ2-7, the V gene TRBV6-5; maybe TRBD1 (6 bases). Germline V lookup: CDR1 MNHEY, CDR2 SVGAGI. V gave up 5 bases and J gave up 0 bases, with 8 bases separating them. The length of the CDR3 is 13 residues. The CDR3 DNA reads TGTGCCAGCAGTACAGGGAGCTCCTACGAGCAGTACTTC. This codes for CASSTGSSYEQYF.

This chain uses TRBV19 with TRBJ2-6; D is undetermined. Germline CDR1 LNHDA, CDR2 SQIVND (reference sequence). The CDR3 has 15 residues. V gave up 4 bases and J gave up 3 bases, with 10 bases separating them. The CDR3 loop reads CASSTSWYGANVLTF. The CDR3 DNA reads TGTGCCAGTAGTACCAGCTGGTATGGGGCCAACGTCCTGACTTTC. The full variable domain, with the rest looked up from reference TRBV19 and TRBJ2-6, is DGGITQSPKYLFRKEGQNVTLSCEQNLNHDAMYWYRQDPGQGLRLIYYSQIVNDFQKGDIAEGYSVSREKKESFPLTVTSAQKNPTAFYLCASSTSWYGANVLTFGAGSRLTVL.

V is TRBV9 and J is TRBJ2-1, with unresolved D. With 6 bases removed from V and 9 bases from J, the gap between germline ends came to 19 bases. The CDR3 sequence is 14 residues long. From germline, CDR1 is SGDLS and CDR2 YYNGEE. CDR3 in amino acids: CASNPNSGGGEQFF. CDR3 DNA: TGTGCCAGCAACCCAAACTCCGGCGGCGGTGAGCAGTTCTTC. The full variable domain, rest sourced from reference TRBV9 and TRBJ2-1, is DSGVTQTPKHLITATGQRVTLRCSPRSGDLSVYWYQQSLDQGLQFLIQYYNGEERAKGNILERFSAQQFPDLHSELNLSSLELGDSALYFCASNPNSGGGEQFFGPGTRLTVL.

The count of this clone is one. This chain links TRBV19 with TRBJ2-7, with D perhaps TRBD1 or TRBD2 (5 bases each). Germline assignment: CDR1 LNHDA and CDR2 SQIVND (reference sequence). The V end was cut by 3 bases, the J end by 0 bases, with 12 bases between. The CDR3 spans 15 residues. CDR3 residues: CASSIRDHYSYEQYF. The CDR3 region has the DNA TGTGCCAGTAGTATTCGGGACCACTACTCCTACGAGCAGTACTTC.

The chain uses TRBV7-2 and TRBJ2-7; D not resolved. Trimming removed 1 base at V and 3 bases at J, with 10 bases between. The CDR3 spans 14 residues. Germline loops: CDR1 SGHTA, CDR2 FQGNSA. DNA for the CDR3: TGTGCCAGCAGCTTAGGAATTGGAGACTACGAGCAGTACTTC. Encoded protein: CASSLGIGDYEQYF.